Listed below are T cell receptor beta chains from one sample, sequenced in a study of blood T cell repertoires in COVID-19. Assay: immunoSEQ multiplex PCR; the TCRdb copy retains only in-frame clones and omits some. The sample consists of more than 200,000 clones, roughly 88% of them appearing once. The specimen sequenced was peripheral blood. All receptors come from a woman aged 40 to 55 who had recovered from COVID-19. The CDR3 runs from the conserved cysteine through the conserved F or W. D genes are given only for firm matches. Rows give clone size only sometimes, using once, few, many, or a class for an expanded clone.

v_call: TRBV5-4; d_call: NA; j_call: TRBJ2-7; clone_size: few; cdr3_nt: TGTGCCAGCAGCTTCGACTCATACGAGCAGTACTTC; cdr3_aa: CASSFDSYEQYF
v_call: TRBV12-5; d_call: TRBD1; j_call: TRBJ1-1; clone_size: NA; cdr3_nt: TGTGCTAGTGGTAAAGGACAGGGGGCGAACACTGAAGCTTTCTTT; cdr3_aa: CASGKGQGANTEAFF
v_call: TRBV9; d_call: TRBD1; j_call: TRBJ2-4; clone_size: once; cdr3_nt: TGTGCCAGCAGCGCGGCGACAGGGGCCAAAAACATTCAGTACTTC; cdr3_aa: CASSAATGAKNIQYF
v_call: TRBV5-6; d_call: NA; j_call: TRBJ2-3; clone_size: NA; cdr3_nt: TGTGCCAGCAGCTTGTGGCACAGCACAGATACGCAGTATTTT; cdr3_aa: CASSLWHSTDTQYF
v_call: TRBV3-1/TRBV3-2; d_call: TRBD2; j_call: TRBJ2-2; clone_size: NA; cdr3_nt: TGTGCCAGCAGCCAAGGCTCACTAGCGGGTTCCGGGGAGCTGTTTTTT; cdr3_aa: CASSQGSLAGSGELFF
v_call: TRBV12-3/TRBV12-4; d_call: TRBD1; j_call: TRBJ1-5; clone_size: many; cdr3_nt: TGTGCCAGCAGCGAACAGGGGTATCAGCCCCAGCATTTT; cdr3_aa: CASSEQGYQPQHF
v_call: TRBV19; d_call: TRBD1; j_call: TRBJ1-4; clone_size: NA; cdr3_nt: TGTGCCAGTAGTTTCGTTAGGGACAGGGTGGAAAAACTGTTTTTT; cdr3_aa: CASSFVRDRVEKLFF
v_call: TRBV14; d_call: NA; j_call: TRBJ1-1; clone_size: NA; cdr3_nt: TGTGCCACCGCTAGACAGACTAACACTGAAGCTTTCTTT; cdr3_aa: CATARQTNTEAFF
v_call: TRBV27; d_call: TRBD2; j_call: TRBJ2-1; clone_size: NA; cdr3_nt: TGTGCCGCCCGCGGGGGGCCATCCTACAATGAGCAGTTCTTC; cdr3_aa: CAARGGPSYNEQFF
v_call: TRBV9; d_call: NA; j_call: TRBJ2-2; clone_size: NA; cdr3_nt: TGTGCCAGCAGCCACCGTGCGGCGAACACCGGGGAGCTGTTTTTT; cdr3_aa: CASSHRAANTGELFF
v_call: TRBV10-3; d_call: NA; j_call: TRBJ2-5; clone_size: NA; cdr3_nt: TGTGCCATCAGTGAGTCCCCGGAAGAGACCCAGTACTTC; cdr3_aa: CAISESPEETQYF
v_call: TRBV4-3; d_call: NA; j_call: TRBJ2-7; clone_size: few; cdr3_nt: TGCGCCAGCAGCCAAGATCGGGCAGGGTTGTCCTACGAGCAGTACTTC; cdr3_aa: CASSQDRAGLSYEQYF
v_call: TRBV6-1; d_call: TRBD1; j_call: TRBJ1-2; clone_size: NA; cdr3_nt: TGTGCCAGCAGTGAAGAGGGACAGGGGGCGTCTGGCTACACCTTC; cdr3_aa: CASSEEGQGASGYTF
v_call: TRBV2; d_call: NA; j_call: TRBJ1-2; clone_size: NA; cdr3_nt: TGTGCCAGCAGTGAAGCTAGGACAATCTATGGCTACACCTTC; cdr3_aa: CASSEARTIYGYTF
v_call: TRBV6-5; d_call: NA; j_call: TRBJ1-2; clone_size: NA; cdr3_nt: TGTGCCAGCAGTTACTCGAACAGCATGGGCGGCTACACCTTC; cdr3_aa: CASSYSNSMGGYTF
v_call: TRBV10-3; d_call: NA; j_call: TRBJ2-2; clone_size: NA; cdr3_nt: TGTGCCACCAGACTAGTCAAGGACACCGGGGAGCTGTTTTTT; cdr3_aa: CATRLVKDTGELFF
v_call: TRBV18; d_call: NA; j_call: TRBJ2-2; clone_size: NA; cdr3_nt: TGTGCCAGCTCACCAGGCGGTCTAGGCACCGGGGAGCTGTTTTTT; cdr3_aa: CASSPGGLGTGELFF
v_call: TRBV3-1/TRBV3-2; d_call: NA; j_call: TRBJ1-2; clone_size: NA; cdr3_nt: TGTGCCAGCAGCCGTAACTTAGATGGCTACACCTTC; cdr3_aa: CASSRNLDGYTF
v_call: TRBV6-5; d_call: TRBD1; j_call: TRBJ1-6; clone_size: NA; cdr3_nt: TGTGCCAGCAGAACCACGGGACAGGGGAATTCACCCCTCCACTTT; cdr3_aa: CASRTTGQGNSPLHF
v_call: TRBV2; d_call: NA; j_call: TRBJ1-1; clone_size: once; cdr3_nt: TGTGCCAGCAGTGCCCCGGGCACTGAAGCTTTCTTT; cdr3_aa: CASSAPGTEAFF
v_call: TRBV5-1; d_call: TRBD1; j_call: TRBJ2-7; clone_size: NA; cdr3_nt: TGCGCCAGCAGCTTGCCATCCGGGACAGGGTCCTACGAGCAGTACTTC; cdr3_aa: CASSLPSGTGSYEQYF
v_call: TRBV27; d_call: NA; j_call: TRBJ1-1; clone_size: few; cdr3_nt: TGTGCCAGCAGTTATCAGGGGACGAACACTGAAGCTTTCTTT; cdr3_aa: CASSYQGTNTEAFF
v_call: TRBV18; d_call: NA; j_call: TRBJ2-1; clone_size: NA; cdr3_nt: TGTGCCAGCTCACCCCGACCGGGATCGAACTACAATGAGCAGTTCTTC; cdr3_aa: CASSPRPGSNYNEQFF
v_call: TRBV2; d_call: TRBD1; j_call: TRBJ2-1; clone_size: NA; cdr3_nt: TGTGCCAGCAGGTCCCAGGGGGCTGTCGATGAGCAGTTCTTC; cdr3_aa: CASRSQGAVDEQFF
v_call: TRBV5-5; d_call: NA; j_call: TRBJ1-2; clone_size: NA; cdr3_nt: TGTGCCAGCAGCTTGGCCCTTGGCAGCCCTTGGGCCGGCTACACCTTC; cdr3_aa: CASSLALGSPWAGYTF
v_call: TRBV19; d_call: NA; j_call: TRBJ2-5; clone_size: once; cdr3_nt: TGTGCCAGTAGTCAATCACAAACACAAGAGACCCAGTACTTC; cdr3_aa: CASSQSQTQETQYF
v_call: TRBV11-2; d_call: NA; j_call: TRBJ1-3; clone_size: NA; cdr3_nt: TGTGCCAGCAGCTTCGGAGGGGAGGCTGGAAACACCATATATTTT; cdr3_aa: CASSFGGEAGNTIYF
v_call: TRBV6-2/TRBV6-3; d_call: NA; j_call: TRBJ2-1; clone_size: NA; cdr3_nt: TGTGCCAGCAGCCAACATCTAGACAGCCCTCTCATGAATGAGCAGTTCTTC; cdr3_aa: CASSQHLDSPLMNEQFF
v_call: TRBV12-3/TRBV12-4; d_call: NA; j_call: TRBJ2-7; clone_size: NA; cdr3_nt: TGTGCCAGCAGTTTAGGTCCAGGCTCAGAGCAGTACTTC; cdr3_aa: CASSLGPGSEQYF
v_call: TRBV12-3/TRBV12-4; d_call: NA; j_call: TRBJ1-1; clone_size: few; cdr3_nt: TGTGCCAGCGAGGGTCTCTTGAACACTGAAGCTTTCTTT; cdr3_aa: CASEGLLNTEAFF
v_call: TRBV19; d_call: NA; j_call: TRBJ2-2; clone_size: NA; cdr3_nt: TGTGCCAGTAGTATTGGGGGCGAGGGCACCGGGGAGCTGTTTTTT; cdr3_aa: CASSIGGEGTGELFF
v_call: TRBV6-5; d_call: TRBD2; j_call: TRBJ2-1; clone_size: NA; cdr3_nt: TGTGCCAGCGGACGGGTAGGACTAGCCTACAATGAGCAGTTCTTC; cdr3_aa: CASGRVGLAYNEQFF
v_call: TRBV9; d_call: NA; j_call: TRBJ1-4; clone_size: NA; cdr3_nt: TGTGCCAGCAGCGCTCGACCCGACAGATTTAATGAAAAACTGTTTTTT; cdr3_aa: CASSARPDRFNEKLFF
v_call: TRBV27; d_call: NA; j_call: TRBJ1-6; clone_size: NA; cdr3_nt: TGTGCCAGCAGTGACTCCCTCACAAGGTCACCCCTCCACTTT; cdr3_aa: CASSDSLTRSPLHF
v_call: TRBV19; d_call: NA; j_call: TRBJ2-1; clone_size: NA; cdr3_nt: TGTGCCAGTAGAGCGGGCAATGAGCAGTTCTTC; cdr3_aa: CASRAGNEQFF
v_call: TRBV12-3/TRBV12-4; d_call: TRBD1; j_call: TRBJ1-1; clone_size: NA; cdr3_nt: TGTGCCAGCAGCACAGGGGGTACTGAAGCTTTCTTT; cdr3_aa: CASSTGGTEAFF
v_call: TRBV5-1; d_call: NA; j_call: TRBJ2-5; clone_size: NA; cdr3_nt: TGCGCCAGCCGGAGGGATGAAGAGACCCAGTACTTC; cdr3_aa: CASRRDEETQYF
v_call: TRBV19; d_call: NA; j_call: TRBJ2-6; clone_size: NA; cdr3_nt: TGTGCCAGTAGTATAGTCGGGGGCTCTGGGGCCAACGTCCTGACTTTC; cdr3_aa: CASSIVGGSGANVLTF
v_call: TRBV6-2/TRBV6-3; d_call: NA; j_call: TRBJ2-5; clone_size: NA; cdr3_nt: TGTGCCAGCAGTTACGACCCGACTAGTGAGACCCAGTACTTC; cdr3_aa: CASSYDPTSETQYF
v_call: TRBV27; d_call: TRBD1; j_call: TRBJ1-4; clone_size: NA; cdr3_nt: TGTGCCAGCAGTAGGGAGGGACAGGGGAGTGAAAAACTGTTTTTT; cdr3_aa: CASSREGQGSEKLFF
v_call: TRBV27; d_call: TRBD1; j_call: TRBJ1-5; clone_size: few; cdr3_nt: TGTGCCAGCAGTCCAGGGGGCGGTCAGCCCCAGCATTTT; cdr3_aa: CASSPGGGQPQHF
v_call: TRBV30; d_call: NA; j_call: TRBJ2-7; clone_size: NA; cdr3_nt: TGTGCCTGGAGTGATAGGGACTTCTTCCACGAGCAGTACTTC; cdr3_aa: CAWSDRDFFHEQYF
v_call: TRBV3-1/TRBV3-2; d_call: NA; j_call: TRBJ1-4; clone_size: NA; cdr3_nt: TGTGCCAGCAGCCACCCGGGGGTAACTAATGAAAAACTGTTTTTT; cdr3_aa: CASSHPGVTNEKLFF
v_call: TRBV7-2; d_call: TRBD2; j_call: TRBJ2-3; clone_size: NA; cdr3_nt: TGTGCCAGCAGCTTAGCGTTCGGGACTAGCCTCGATACGCAGTATTTT; cdr3_aa: CASSLAFGTSLDTQYF
v_call: TRBV25-1; d_call: TRBD2; j_call: TRBJ2-3; clone_size: once; cdr3_nt: TGTGCCAGCAGGGAGTCCGGACTAGCTACGCAGTATTTT; cdr3_aa: CASRESGLATQYF
v_call: TRBV6-1; d_call: NA; j_call: TRBJ2-7; clone_size: NA; cdr3_nt: TGTGCCAGCAGTGAAGAGGAACAGAGCTCCTACGAGCAGTACTTC; cdr3_aa: CASSEEEQSSYEQYF
v_call: TRBV9; d_call: TRBD1; j_call: TRBJ2-4; clone_size: NA; cdr3_nt: TGTGCCAGCAGCGTAGGAACGGACAGGAGCAAAAACATTCAGTACTTC; cdr3_aa: CASSVGTDRSKNIQYF
v_call: TRBV6-2/TRBV6-3; d_call: NA; j_call: TRBJ1-2; clone_size: NA; cdr3_nt: TGTGCCAGCAGCGAAACAGGGACATGGTATGGCTACACCTTC; cdr3_aa: CASSETGTWYGYTF
v_call: TRBV7-3; d_call: NA; j_call: TRBJ2-1; clone_size: NA; cdr3_nt: TGTGCCAGCAGCCTGGGCCCCTACAATGAGCAGTTCTTC; cdr3_aa: CASSLGPYNEQFF
v_call: TRBV3-1/TRBV3-2; d_call: TRBD2; j_call: TRBJ2-2; clone_size: few; cdr3_nt: TGTGCCAGCAGCGGGGGGGCGAACACCGGGGAGCTGTTTTTT; cdr3_aa: CASSGGANTGELFF
v_call: TRBV12-5; d_call: TRBD2; j_call: TRBJ2-1; clone_size: NA; cdr3_nt: TGTGCTAGTGGTTTGCAATTAGCGGGGGGAGATGAGCAGTTCTTC; cdr3_aa: CASGLQLAGGDEQFF
v_call: TRBV6-5; d_call: NA; j_call: TRBJ1-1; clone_size: NA; cdr3_nt: TGTGCCAGCAGTCTTCCCGGGACAAGGGAGGCTTTCTTT; cdr3_aa: CASSLPGTREAFF
v_call: TRBV7-7; d_call: NA; j_call: TRBJ2-5; clone_size: NA; cdr3_nt: TGTGCTAGCAGCTTAACCAGGGGCGGCGTGGGGACCCAGTACTTC; cdr3_aa: CASSLTRGGVGTQYF
v_call: TRBV2; d_call: NA; j_call: TRBJ2-5; clone_size: NA; cdr3_nt: TGTGCCAGCAGTGCCGCGCGAACTGTTGGAGAGACCCAGTACTTC; cdr3_aa: CASSAARTVGETQYF
v_call: TRBV19; d_call: NA; j_call: TRBJ1-5; clone_size: NA; cdr3_nt: TGTGCCAGTAGTATATTAGTCGTCGGGGGGAATCAGCCCCAGCATTTT; cdr3_aa: CASSILVVGGNQPQHF